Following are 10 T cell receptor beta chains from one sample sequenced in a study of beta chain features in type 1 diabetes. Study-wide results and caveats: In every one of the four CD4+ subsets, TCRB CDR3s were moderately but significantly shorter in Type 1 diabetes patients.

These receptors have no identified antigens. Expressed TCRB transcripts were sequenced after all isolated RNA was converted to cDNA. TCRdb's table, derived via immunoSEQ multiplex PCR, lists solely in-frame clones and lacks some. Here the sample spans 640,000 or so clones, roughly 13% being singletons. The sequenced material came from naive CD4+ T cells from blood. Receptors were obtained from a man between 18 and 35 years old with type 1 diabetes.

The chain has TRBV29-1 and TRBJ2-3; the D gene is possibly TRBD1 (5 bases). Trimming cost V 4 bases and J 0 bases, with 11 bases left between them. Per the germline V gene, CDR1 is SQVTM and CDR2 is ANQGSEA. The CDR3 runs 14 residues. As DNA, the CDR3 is TGCAGCGTTGTCGGGCAGGGAAGCACAGATACGCAGTATTTT. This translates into CSVVGQGSTDTQYF.

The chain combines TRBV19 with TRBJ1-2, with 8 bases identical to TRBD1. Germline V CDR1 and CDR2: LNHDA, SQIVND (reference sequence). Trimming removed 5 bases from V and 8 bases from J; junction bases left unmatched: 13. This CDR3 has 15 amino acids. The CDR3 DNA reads TGTGCCAGTAGTTCGGACAGGGCCCGCCGTGACGGCTACACCTTC. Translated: CASSSDRARRDGYTF.

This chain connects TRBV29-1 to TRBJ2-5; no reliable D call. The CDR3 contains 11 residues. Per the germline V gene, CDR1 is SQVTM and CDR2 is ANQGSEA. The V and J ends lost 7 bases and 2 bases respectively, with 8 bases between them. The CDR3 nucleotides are TGCAGCGGGGCAGGACAAGAGACCCAGTACTTC. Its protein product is CSGAGQETQYF.

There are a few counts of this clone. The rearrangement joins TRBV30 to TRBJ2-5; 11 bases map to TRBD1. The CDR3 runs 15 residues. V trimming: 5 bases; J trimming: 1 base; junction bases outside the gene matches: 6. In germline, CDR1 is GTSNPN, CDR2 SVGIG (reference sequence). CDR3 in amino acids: CAWSGGQGVQETQYF. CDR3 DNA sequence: TGTGCCTGGTCTGGGGGACAGGGGGTCCAAGAGACCCAGTACTTC.

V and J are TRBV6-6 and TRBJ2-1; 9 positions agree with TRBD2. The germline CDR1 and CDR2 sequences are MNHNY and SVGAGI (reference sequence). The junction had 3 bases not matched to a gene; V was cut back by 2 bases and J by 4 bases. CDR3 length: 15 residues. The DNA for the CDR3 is TGTGCCAGCAGTTACAGCGGGGGGATTTACAATGAGCAGTTCTTC. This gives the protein CASSYSGGIYNEQFF.

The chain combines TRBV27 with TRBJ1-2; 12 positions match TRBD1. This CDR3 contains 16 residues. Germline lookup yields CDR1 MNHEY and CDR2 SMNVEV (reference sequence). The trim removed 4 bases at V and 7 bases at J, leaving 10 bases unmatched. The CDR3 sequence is CASSSLRDRGPGGYTF. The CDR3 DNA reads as TGTGCCAGCAGTTCACTCCGGGACAGGGGGCCGGGTGGCTACACCTTC.

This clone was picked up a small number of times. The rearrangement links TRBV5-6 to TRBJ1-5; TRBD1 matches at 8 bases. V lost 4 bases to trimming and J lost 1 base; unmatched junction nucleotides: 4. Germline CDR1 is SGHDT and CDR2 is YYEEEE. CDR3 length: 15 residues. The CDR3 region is CASSMRDRSNQPQHF. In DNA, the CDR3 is TGTGCCAGCAGCATGCGGGACAGGAGCAATCAGCCCCAGCATTTT.

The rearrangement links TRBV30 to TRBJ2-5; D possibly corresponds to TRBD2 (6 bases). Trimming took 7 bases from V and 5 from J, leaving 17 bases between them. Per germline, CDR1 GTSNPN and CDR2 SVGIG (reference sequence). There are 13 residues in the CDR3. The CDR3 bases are TGTGCCTTGAACCGAGCGGGTAGTGAGACCCAGTACTTC. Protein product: CALNRAGSETQYF.

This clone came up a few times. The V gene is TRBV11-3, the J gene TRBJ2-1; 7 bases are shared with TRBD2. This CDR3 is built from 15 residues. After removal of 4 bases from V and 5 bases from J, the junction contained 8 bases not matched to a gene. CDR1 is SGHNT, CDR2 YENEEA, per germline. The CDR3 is CASSSTSWAHNEQFF. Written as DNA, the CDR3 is TGTGCCAGCAGCTCGACTAGCTGGGCACACAATGAGCAGTTCTTC.

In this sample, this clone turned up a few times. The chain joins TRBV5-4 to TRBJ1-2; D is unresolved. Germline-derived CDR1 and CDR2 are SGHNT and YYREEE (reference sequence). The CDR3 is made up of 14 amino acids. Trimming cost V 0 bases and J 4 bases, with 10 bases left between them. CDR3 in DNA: TGTGCCAGCAGCTTGGTAGAGGGTTCCTATGGCTACACCTTC. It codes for CASSLVEGSYGYTF.